These T cell receptor beta chains were read from a single sample in a study of chemoradiotherapy in HPV16-positive cancers. Some clones are missing from TCRdb's copy, which holds only in-frame ones; the method was immunoSEQ multiplex PCR. In the table there are about 6,500 clones, around 89% of which are singletons. This sample comprised tumor tissue, obtained from a patient who underwent chemoradiotherapy. The receptors were sampled from a human donor with HPV-associated anogenital cancer. Each CDR3 is given with its conserved first and last residue. D genes are given only for firm matches. Some rows mark clone size as missing; the rest say once, few, many or name a class of expanded clone.

once,TRBD1,15,TRBJ1-6,TRBV6-1,TGTGCCAGCAGTGAGACAGGGGGCTGGTTATCACCCCTCCACTTT,CASSETGGWLSPLHF
NA,NA,15,TRBJ2-3,TRBV11-1,TGTGCCAGCAGCTTACAACGGGAGAAGGCAGATACGCAGTATTTT,CASSLQREKADTQYF
NA,TRBD1,12,TRBJ1-1,TRBV18,TGTGCCAGCTCACCTTTACAGGGGACGGCTTTCTTT,CASSPLQGTAFF
NA,NA,12,TRBJ2-7,TRBV29-1,TGCAGCGTTGTTATCAGGGGTGGAAAGCAGTACTTC,CSVVIRGGKQYF
NA,NA,15,TRBJ2-3,TRBV19,TGTGCCAGTAGTAGGGCAGGGGCGGGAGAGGATACGCAGTATTTT,CASSRAGAGEDTQYF
NA,TRBD2,19,TRBJ2-5,TRBV11-2,TGTGCCAGCAGCTTAGAGGGGACTAGCGGGAGAGGTAGGCGGGAGACCCAGTACTTC,CASSLEGTSGRGRRETQYF
NA,NA,15,TRBJ2-7,TRBV19,TGTGCCAGTAGTATAGGTTTAGAGCCTACCTACGAGCAGTACTTC,CASSIGLEPTYEQYF
NA,NA,15,TRBJ2-7,TRBV6-1,TGTGCCAGCAGTGAGAGCGGGCCTAGCTCCTACGAGCAGTACTTC,CASSESGPSSYEQYF
NA,NA,14,TRBJ2-7,TRBV7-2,TGTGCCAGCAGCTTCGGGACAACATATTCGGAGCAGTACTTC,CASSFGTTYSEQYF
NA,NA,14,TRBJ2-3,TRBV5-1,TGCGCCAGCAGCATGAACAGGGTAGGAGATACGCAGTATTTT,CASSMNRVGDTQYF
once,NA,16,TRBJ2-3,TRBV27,TGTGCCAGCTTACCCCTGACGCGGATTGATACAGATACGCAGTATTTT,CASLPLTRIDTDTQYF
NA,NA,13,TRBJ2-1,TRBV6-5,TGTGCCAGCAGCACCTACGCGGGCAATGAGCAGTTCTTC,CASSTYAGNEQFF
NA,NA,14,TRBJ2-7,TRBV27,TGTGCCAGCAGTCGACAGACCTTCTCCTACGAGCAGTACTTC,CASSRQTFSYEQYF
once,NA,15,TRBJ2-1,TRBV9,TGTGCCAGCAGCGGGGGGACCTTCGTTTACAATGAGCAGTTCTTC,CASSGGTFVYNEQFF
NA,TRBD1,14,TRBJ1-1,TRBV19,TGTGCCAGTAGCGTGACAGGGACCGGCACTGAAGCTTTCTTT,CASSVTGTGTEAFF
NA,NA,15,TRBJ1-5,TRBV11-2,TGTGCCAGCAGCTTAGTTCAGGGGAGGAATCAGCCCCAGCATTTT,CASSLVQGRNQPQHF
NA,TRBD2,18,TRBJ2-7,TRBV5-1,TGCGCCAGCAGCCCCATAAGTTTACTAGCGGGAGGGCTTAGGGAGCAGTACTTC,CASSPISLLAGGLREQYF
NA,NA,15,TRBJ2-7,TRBV6-1,TGTGCCAGCAGTGAAGTTGGGGGTGAGGCCTACGAGCAGTACTTC,CASSEVGGEAYEQYF
NA,NA,11,TRBJ2-1,TRBV5-1,TGCGCCAGCTCTAGTGGGGATGAGCAGTTCTTC,CASSSGDEQFF
NA,NA,17,TRBJ2-3,TRBV7-3,TGTGCCAGCAGCTTATTCGCCCCGGACAGTAGCACAGATACGCAGTATTTT,CASSLFAPDSSTDTQYF
NA,NA,15,TRBJ2-1,TRBV6-5,TGTGCCAGCAGTTACTCGGGGCTCGCGGGCGGTGAGCAGTTCTTC,CASSYSGLAGGEQFF
once,TRBD2,15,TRBJ2-1,TRBV5-1,TGCGCCAGCAGCGATGGGACTAGCGGACTAAATGAGCAGTTCTTC,CASSDGTSGLNEQFF
NA,TRBD2,16,TRBJ2-1,TRBV5-8,TGTGCCAGCAGCTGGGAGGGTAGCGGGAGGTCAGCCGAGCAGTTCTTC,CASSWEGSGRSAEQFF
NA,TRBD1,18,TRBJ1-3,TRBV4-1,TGCGCCAGCAGCCGGAACCCGGGACAGGGGAGCTCTGGAAACACCATATATTTT,CASSRNPGQGSSGNTIYF
once,TRBD1,13,TRBJ1-2,TRBV5-8,TGTGCCGGATCACGGGACAGGGCTTATGGCTACACCTTC,CAGSRDRAYGYTF
NA,NA,17,TRBJ2-3,TRBV19,TGTGCCAGTAGTGTAGCCGGGGACTCTTCGATCACAGATACGCAGTATTTT,CASSVAGDSSITDTQYF
NA,TRBD2,14,TRBJ2-3,TRBV9,TGTGCCAGCAGCGCGTCTAGCGGGGAAGATACGCAGTATTTT,CASSASSGEDTQYF
NA,TRBD1,14,TRBJ1-2,TRBV9,TGTGCCAGCAGCGGGGGGACAGTAGTTTCTGGCTACACCTTC,CASSGGTVVSGYTF
NA,NA,12,TRBJ2-7,TRBV30,TGTGCCTGGAACGGGAGCGAGGACGAGCAGTACTTC,CAWNGSEDEQYF
NA,TRBD1,16,TRBJ2-2,TRBV9,TGTGCCAGCAGCCCAGGGGGCTCGTCGAACACCGGGGAGCTGTTTTTT,CASSPGGSSNTGELFF
NA,TRBD1,15,TRBJ2-1,TRBV7-2,TGTGCCAGCAGCGTCGGACAGGGGGCTGGTGGTGAGCAGTTCTTC,CASSVGQGAGGEQFF
few,TRBD2,16,TRBJ2-7,TRBV10-1,TGCGCCAGCAGTGAGCCTCTAGCGGGTCTCTCCTACGAGCAGTACTTC,CASSEPLAGLSYEQYF
NA,NA,13,TRBJ2-2,TRBV27,TGTGCCAGCAGTGCCCATGGGGACGGGGAGCTGTTTTTT,CASSAHGDGELFF
NA,NA,16,TRBJ2-2,TRBV5-1,TGCGCCAGCAACCCGGGCCTTTTAGGCGGCACCGGGGAGCTGTTTTTT,CASNPGLLGGTGELFF
NA,NA,13,TRBJ2-7,TRBV6-5,TGTGCCAGCTCACACCGGGCCGACTACGAGCAGTACTTC,CASSHRADYEQYF
NA,TRBD2,13,TRBJ2-2,TRBV7-3,TGTGCCGCGGGCGGGAGTGGAACCGGGGAGCTGTTTTTT,CAAGGSGTGELFF
NA,NA,15,TRBJ1-1,TRBV5-1,TGCGCCAGCAGCTTGGATGGGGTGAGGGACACTGAAGCTTTCTTT,CASSLDGVRDTEAFF
NA,TRBD1,15,TRBJ1-1,TRBV6-5,TGTGCCAGCAGTTACCGGGGCAGGGGGCACAGTGAAGCTTTCTTT,CASSYRGRGHSEAFF
NA,NA,13,TRBJ2-7,TRBV2,TGTGCCAGCCGGTTGGTTCCAGCCTACGAGCAGTACTTC,CASRLVPAYEQYF
NA,TRBD2,14,TRBJ2-3,TRBV29-1,TGCAGCGTTGTACTGGCTAGCGGAACAGATACGCAGTATTTT,CSVVLASGTDTQYF
NA,TRBD1,16,TRBJ1-2,TRBV5-1,TGCGCCAGCAGCCCAAAAATGACAGGGGGCATTGATGGCTACACCTTC,CASSPKMTGGIDGYTF
NA,NA,11,TRBJ1-2,TRBV19,TGTGCCAGTCATACAGGAGGCGGCTACACCTTC,CASHTGGGYTF
once,TRBD1,13,TRBJ1-2,TRBV29-1,TGCAGCGTGGAACCGGGACAGAACTATGGCTACACCTTC,CSVEPGQNYGYTF
NA,NA,15,TRBJ2-3,TRBV6-8,TGTGCCAGCAAAGGGGGGGGGACCGCCACAGATACGCAGTATTTT,CASKGGGTATDTQYF
NA,NA,14,TRBJ1-1,TRBV5-5,TGTGCCAGCAGCTTGGGACTCCCACGAACTGAAGCTTTCTTT,CASSLGLPRTEAFF
NA,NA,13,TRBJ2-7,TRBV25-1,TGTGCCAGCAGGGAGTCAGTAACGACCGAGCAGTACTTC,CASRESVTTEQYF
NA,NA,13,TRBJ1-5,TRBV7-3,TGTGCCAGCAGCCGAGGAGGGGGTCAGCCCCAGCATTTT,CASSRGGGQPQHF
NA,TRBD1,15,TRBJ2-5,TRBV10-3,TGTGCCATCAGTGAGTCGGGACAGAGCGGAGAGACCCAGTACTTC,CAISESGQSGETQYF
NA,NA,15,TRBJ1-1,TRBV11-2,TGTGCCAGCAGCTTAGGTTCTAATCGGGACACTGAAGCTTTCTTT,CASSLGSNRDTEAFF
NA,TRBD2,15,TRBJ2-7,TRBV6-5,TGTGCCAGCAGTTACTCGACTAGCGGGGGCTACGAGCAGTACTTC,CASSYSTSGGYEQYF
NA,NA,12,TRBJ2-5,TRBV5-1,TGCGCCAGCAGACTAGTCCAAGAGACCCAGTACTTC,CASRLVQETQYF
NA,TRBD2,19,TRBJ2-3,TRBV10-3,TGTGCCATCAGTGGGGGACTAAGGGGCCGAGGGCCGAGCTCACATACGCAGTATTTT,CAISGGLRGRGPSSHTQYF